Below are 27 T cell receptor beta chains sequenced from a single sample in a study of CD8 T cells in Susac syndrome. About 0.45 to 1 ug RNA was reverse transcribed with random hexamers. TCRdb analysed the immunoSEQ multiplex PCR reads with MiXCR anew, one entry per CDR3 protein. This sample has around 150,000 distinct CDR3 sequences; approximately 95% occur once, and the top ten carry about 0.18%. Sequencing was carried out using CD8+ T cells from PBMCs. Source of these receptors: a human donor with Susac syndrome.

The CDR3 DNA follows: TGTGCCAGCAGCTTGAGGGACAATGAGCAGTTCTTC. Amino acid sequence: CASSLRDNEQFF. The chain carries TRBV5-6 and TRBJ2-1; D gene uncertain. The CDR3 runs to 12 residues. V was trimmed by 1 base and J by 5 bases, leaving 4 bases between them. CDR1 and CDR2 from the germline V gene are SGHDT and YYEEEE.

The chain is built from TRBV18 and TRBJ2-7; 9 positions match TRBD1. The V segment lost 2 bases and the J segment 0 bases; nucleotides outside the gene matches: 5. Looked up from germline, CDR1 is KGHSH and CDR2 is LQKENI. The CDR3 is 16 amino acids. CDR3: CASSPRRTGDSYEQYF. In DNA form, the CDR3 reads TGTGCCAGCTCACCAAGGCGGACAGGGGACTCCTACGAGCAGTACTTC.

The CDR3 coding sequence is TGTGCCAGCAGCTTAGCGCTTTCGGGAGGGGGGAATGAGCAGTTCTTC. This codes for CASSLALSGGGNEQFF. This chain connects TRBV7-4 to TRBJ2-1, with 8 bases matching TRBD2. Looked up from germline, CDR1 is SGHVT and CDR2 is SQSDAQ. V was clipped by 0 bases and J by 7 bases; unmatched bases: 8. The CDR3 is 16 residues long.

The V and J genes are TRBV18 and TRBJ2-7; D might be TRBD2 (6 bases). This CDR3 is 12 amino acids long. Trimming shortened V by 2 bases and J by 5 bases, and 7 bases separated the two germline ends. Germline V gene sequence: CDR1 KGHSH, CDR2 LQKENI. CDR3 loop: CASSPSGHEQYF. The DNA of the CDR3 is TGTGCCAGCTCACCAAGCGGGCACGAGCAGTACTTC.

The J gene is TRBJ1-2, the V gene TRBV30; D may be TRBD1 (5 bases). Germline CDR1 reads GTSNPN; CDR2 reads SVGIG (reference sequence). There are 14 residues in the CDR3. V lost 1 base, J lost 2 bases, and 11 bases lay in between. CDR3 sequence: CAWSDGAANYGYTF. For the CDR3, the DNA is TGTGCCTGGAGTGATGGGGCGGCAAACTATGGCTACACCTTC.

The chain combines TRBV12-3 or TRBV12-4 with TRBJ1-1, with D hard to call. This CDR3 spans 12 amino acids. Trimming shortened V by 8 bases and J by 5 bases, and 12 bases separated the two germline ends. The chain's CDR3 is CASLPAGTEAFF. CDR3 coding DNA: TGTGCCAGCCTCCCCGCGGGGACTGAAGCTTTCTTT.

The chain carries TRBV29-1 and TRBJ2-1; weak D call: TRBD2 (6 bases). The CDR3 is made up of 15 amino acids. V was cut by 1 base and J by 0 bases, with 10 bases left in between. Germline values: CDR1 SQVTM, CDR2 ANQGSEA. The CDR3 DNA reads as TGCAGCGTTGAAGGGGGGGACGGCTCCTACAATGAGCAGTTCTTC. Translated: CSVEGGDGSYNEQFF.

The chain employs TRBV5-4 and TRBJ2-7; D is possibly TRBD2 (6 bases). V lost 0 bases, J lost 5 bases, and 12 bases lay in between. The V gene's germline CDR1 is SGHNT and CDR2 YYREEE (reference sequence). The CDR3 runs 14 residues. The CDR3 protein is CASSLEGAGDEQYF. The CDR3 nucleotides are TGTGCCAGCAGCTTGGAGGGAGCGGGCGACGAGCAGTACTTC.

V is TRBV9 and J is TRBJ2-5; 7 nucleotides line up with TRBD1. Germline trimming cut 3 bases from V and 3 bases from J; bases unmatched to any gene: 5. The CDR3 extends over 14 amino acids. Germline lookup yields CDR1 SGDLS and CDR2 YYNGEE. CDR3 protein: CASSGGTVKETQYF. The CDR3 nucleotides are TGTGCCAGCAGCGGGGGGACAGTAAAAGAGACCCAGTACTTC. Drawing the rest from reference TRBV9 and TRBJ2-5, the complete variable domain is DSGVTQTPKHLITATGQRVTLRCSPRSGDLSVYWYQQSLDQGLQFLIQYYNGEERAKGNILERFSAQQFPDLHSELNLSSLELGDSALYFCASSGGTVKETQYFGPGTRLLVL.

The chain has TRBV19 and TRBJ2-1, with TRBD2 matching 9 bases. Germline CDR1 is LNHDA and CDR2 is SQIVND (reference sequence). This CDR3 has 15 amino acids. Unmatched junction bases numbered 3, after V lost 3 bases and J lost 3 bases. As DNA, the CDR3 is TGTGCCAGTAGTATCTTAGCGGGAGACTACAATGAGCAGTTCTTC. As protein: CASSILAGDYNEQFF.

This chain links TRBV20-1 with TRBJ1-4; 7 bases align to TRBD1. CDR3 length: 14 amino acids. J gave up 8 bases and V 3 bases, and 9 bases lay outside the gene matches. Per the germline V gene, CDR1 is DFQATT and CDR2 is SNEGSKA (reference sequence). The CDR3 region has the DNA TGCAGTGCTAGGAGGACAGGCGACCGAGAAAAACTGTTTTTT. It is translated as CSARRTGDREKLFF.

This chain uses TRBV7-8 with TRBJ2-7; D tentatively fits TRBD1 or TRBD2 (6 bases each). The CDR3 length is 15 residues. The V end was cut by 1 base, the J end by 1 base, with 11 bases between. Germline CDR1 reads SGHVS; CDR2 reads FQNEAQ. The CDR3 nucleotides read TGTGCCAGCAGCTTAGTGGGCGGGACATCCTACGAGCAGTACTTC. The encoded protein is CASSLVGGTSYEQYF.

The J gene is TRBJ2-3, the V gene TRBV24-1, with D tentatively TRBD2 (6 bases). Germline V gene lookup returns CDR1 KGHDR and CDR2 SFDVKD. Trimming stripped 8 bases from V and 1 base from J, with 9 bases between. The CDR3 extends over 13 amino acids. Written as DNA, the CDR3 is TGTGCCACCAAGGAGGGAGGCACAGATACGCAGTATTTT. Translated, it gives CATKEGGTDTQYF.

The genes are TRBV14 and TRBJ2-1; D unresolved. The CDR3 runs to 13 residues. Between the trimmed V and J ends, which lost 4 bases and 4 bases, there was a span of 8 bases. Germline CDR1 is SGHDN and CDR2 is FVKESK. CDR3 in DNA: TGTGCCAGCAGCCCCGGTATATACAATGAGCAGTTCTTC. It specifies CASSPGIYNEQFF.

This chain connects TRBV28 to TRBJ1-2, with 9 bases fitting TRBD1. The CDR3 runs 16 residues. The junction had 14 bases not matched to a gene; V was cut back by 6 bases and J by 6 bases. CDR1 is MDHEN, CDR2 SYDVKM, per germline. The CDR3 loop reads CASRRNPLQGADGYTF. The CDR3 bases are TGTGCCAGCAGACGTAATCCGTTACAGGGGGCGGATGGCTACACCTTC.

The rearrangement links TRBV7-9 to TRBJ2-2, with a possible D match to TRBD1 (5 bases). The CDR3 has 16 residues. Trimming left V 0 bases short and J 2 bases short, with 10 bases between. Per germline, CDR1 SEHNR and CDR2 FQNEAQ (reference sequence). The CDR3 DNA reads as TGTGCCAGCAGCTTAGCTGGTGACAGTAACACCGGGGAGCTGTTTTTT. This gives the protein CASSLAGDSNTGELFF.

The J gene is TRBJ2-7, the V gene TRBV28, with D possibly being TRBD1 (6 bases). CDR1 MDHEN and CDR2 SYDVKM come from the germline V gene. The CDR3 length is 12 residues. V lost 6 bases and J lost 5, with 11 bases in between. The CDR3 coding sequence is TGTGCCAGCAGGGTGACAGGAAACGAGCAGTACTTC. Translated: CASRVTGNEQYF.

This clonotype was recorded once. This sequence joins TRBV5-1 and TRBJ2-7; 7 nucleotides agree with TRBD2. V shed 4 bases, J shed 2 bases, and the junction held 18 bases outside the gene matches. This CDR3 is 18 amino acids long. Per the germline V gene, CDR1 is SGHRS and CDR2 is YFSETQ. The CDR3 sequence: CASSAPVKSSGRPYEQYF. The CDR3 region has the DNA TGCGCCAGCAGCGCCCCGGTAAAATCTAGCGGAAGACCCTACGAGCAGTACTTC.

The chain joins TRBV28 to TRBJ2-1; D is unresolved. V was cut by 2 bases and J by 6 bases, with 2 bases left in between. The CDR3 loop spans 11 amino acids. The V gene's germline CDR1 is MDHEN and CDR2 SYDVKM. The CDR3 protein is CASSLRNEQFF. The CDR3 region has the DNA TGTGCCAGCAGTTTACGCAATGAGCAGTTCTTC.

This clonotype was detected once. The chain couples TRBV30 to TRBJ1-2; 8 positions agree with TRBD1. In germline, CDR1 is GTSNPN, CDR2 SVGIG (reference sequence). The CDR3 extends over 14 amino acids. The ends lost 0 bases at V and 4 bases at J; junction bases unmatched: 4. CDR3 amino acids: CAWSVGQGLYGYTF. CDR3 nucleotides: TGTGCCTGGAGTGTTGGACAGGGACTCTATGGCTACACCTTC.

The gene calls are TRBV7-9 and TRBJ2-7; TRBD1 agrees at 8 bases. The length of the CDR3 is 16 residues. The germline V gene encodes CDR1 SEHNR and CDR2 FQNEAQ (reference sequence). V was pared by 5 bases and J by 3 bases, with 12 bases of the junction left unmatched. Written as DNA, the CDR3 is TGTGCCAGCAGCCTCCCACCGACAGGGGAAGACTACGAGCAGTACTTC. It translates to CASSLPPTGEDYEQYF.

This chain connects TRBV30 to TRBJ2-7, with D unclear. V was shortened by 4 bases and J by 3 bases, with 10 bases between the two germline ends. Germline V gives CDR1 GTSNPN, CDR2 SVGIG (reference sequence). This CDR3 contains 12 residues. In DNA form, the CDR3 reads TGTGCCTGGAAGCCCACAAACTACGAGCAGTACTTC. Protein product: CAWKPTNYEQYF. Filled out from reference TRBV30 and TRBJ2-7, the complete variable domain reads SQTIHQWPATLVQPVGSPLSLECTVEGTSNPNLYWYRQAAGRGLQLLFYSVGIGQISSEVPQNLSASRPQDRQFILSSKKLLLSDSGFYLCAWKPTNYEQYFGPGTRLTVT.

The chain combines TRBV9 with TRBJ1-5, with D uncertain. Trimming shortened V by 7 bases and J by 0 bases, and 14 bases separated the two germline ends. CDR3 length: 15 amino acids. Germline V gives CDR1 SGDLS, CDR2 YYNGEE. The chain's CDR3 is CASSWAGNSNQPQHF. The CDR3 DNA reads as TGTGCCAGCTCGTGGGCAGGCAATAGCAATCAGCCCCAGCATTTT.

The chain carries TRBV6-2 or TRBV6-3 and TRBJ2-3, with D maybe TRBD2 (6 bases). The CDR3 sequence is 18 residues long. The V end lost 2 bases, the J end lost 6 bases, and 24 bases lay between the germline ends. Germline assignment: CDR1 MNHEY and CDR2 SVGEGT. For the CDR3, the DNA is TGTGCCAGCAGTTACCCGCCGTCCGTCGGGAGCTATTCGGATACGCAGTATTTT. It is translated as CASSYPPSVGSYSDTQYF.

This chain joins TRBV27 and TRBJ2-7; a weak D match, TRBD2 (5 bases). This CDR3 contains 15 residues. Between the trimmed V and J ends, which lost 0 bases and 3 bases, there was a span of 12 bases. CDR1 MNHEY and CDR2 SMNVEV come from the germline V gene (reference sequence). In DNA, the CDR3 is TGTGCCAGCAGTTTATCGAGTCCAGACTACTACGAGCAGTACTTC. Amino acid sequence: CASSLSSPDYYEQYF.

The chain employs TRBV5-1 and TRBJ2-7; 11 bases map to TRBD2. The CDR3 runs to 14 residues. Trimming at V came to 5 bases and at J to 3 bases, leaving 4 bases not matched to a gene. Germline-derived CDR1 and CDR2 are SGHRS and YFSETQ. The CDR3 DNA sequence: TGCGCCAGCAGTCAACTAGCGGGAGACTACGAGCAGTACTTC. Its translation: CASSQLAGDYEQYF.

V gene TRBV9 combines with J gene TRBJ1-2; D is ambiguous. The CDR3 contains 12 residues. V was clipped by 4 bases and J by 4 bases, with 8 bases between them. Germline V gene sequence: CDR1 SGDLS, CDR2 YYNGEE. The CDR3 sequence: CASSTETYGYTF. Written as DNA, the CDR3 is TGTGCCAGCAGCACAGAAACCTATGGCTACACCTTC.